One TCR beta chain is described in this entry. The sample belongs to a study of shared clonotypes between healthy human individuals. V gave up 1 base and J gave up 4 bases, with 17 bases separating them. Germline CDR1 and CDR2: SGHRS and YFSETQ. This CDR3 comprises 16 residues. Libraries were prepared by immunoSEQ multiplex PCR; TCRdb keeps only in-frame clonotypes and omits some of them. There are 2 million to 2.5 million clones in the sample; about nine tenths occur only once, and 0.3% to 0.45% lies in the top ten. This receptor was identified in a man between 18 and 35 years old in good health. Some clones in this sample may be carry-over from other donors' samples. The chain combines TRBV5-1 with TRBJ2-5, with D perhaps assigned TRBD1 or TRBD2 (7 bases each). Sequencing used naive CD4+ T cells from PBMCs. Subset meaning: CD45RA+ positively selected. The CDR3 loop reads CASSLSGTAEGETQYF. CDR3 coding DNA: TGCGCCAGCAGCTTGAGCGGGACAGCGGAGGGAGAGACCCAGTACTTC.